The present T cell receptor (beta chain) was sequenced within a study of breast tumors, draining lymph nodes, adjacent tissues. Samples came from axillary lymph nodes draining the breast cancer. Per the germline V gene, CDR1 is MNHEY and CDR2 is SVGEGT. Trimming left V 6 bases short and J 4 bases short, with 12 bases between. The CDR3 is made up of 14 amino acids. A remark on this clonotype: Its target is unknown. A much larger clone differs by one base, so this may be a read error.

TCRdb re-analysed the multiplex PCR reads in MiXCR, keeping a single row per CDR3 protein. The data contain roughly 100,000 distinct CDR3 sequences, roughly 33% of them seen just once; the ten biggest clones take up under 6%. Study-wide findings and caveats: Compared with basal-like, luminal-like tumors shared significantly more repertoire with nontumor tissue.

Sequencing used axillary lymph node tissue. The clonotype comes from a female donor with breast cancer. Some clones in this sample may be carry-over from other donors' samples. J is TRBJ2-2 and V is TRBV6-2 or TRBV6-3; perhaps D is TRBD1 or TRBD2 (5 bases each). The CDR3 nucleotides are TGTGCCAGCAGGCCCGGGACCACCACCGGGGAGCTGTTTTTT. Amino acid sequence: CASRPGTTTGELFF.